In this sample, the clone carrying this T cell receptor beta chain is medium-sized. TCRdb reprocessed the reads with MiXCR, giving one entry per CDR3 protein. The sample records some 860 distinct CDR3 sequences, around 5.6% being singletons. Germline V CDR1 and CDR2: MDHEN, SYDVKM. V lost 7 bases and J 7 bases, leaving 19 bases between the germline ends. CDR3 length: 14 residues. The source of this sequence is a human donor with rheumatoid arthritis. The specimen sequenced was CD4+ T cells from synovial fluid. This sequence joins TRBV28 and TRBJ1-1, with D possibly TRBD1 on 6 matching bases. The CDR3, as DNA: TGTGCCAGCACCCCCGGGGGCCCTGGGGGTGAAGCTTTCTTT. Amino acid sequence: CASTPGGPGGEAFF.